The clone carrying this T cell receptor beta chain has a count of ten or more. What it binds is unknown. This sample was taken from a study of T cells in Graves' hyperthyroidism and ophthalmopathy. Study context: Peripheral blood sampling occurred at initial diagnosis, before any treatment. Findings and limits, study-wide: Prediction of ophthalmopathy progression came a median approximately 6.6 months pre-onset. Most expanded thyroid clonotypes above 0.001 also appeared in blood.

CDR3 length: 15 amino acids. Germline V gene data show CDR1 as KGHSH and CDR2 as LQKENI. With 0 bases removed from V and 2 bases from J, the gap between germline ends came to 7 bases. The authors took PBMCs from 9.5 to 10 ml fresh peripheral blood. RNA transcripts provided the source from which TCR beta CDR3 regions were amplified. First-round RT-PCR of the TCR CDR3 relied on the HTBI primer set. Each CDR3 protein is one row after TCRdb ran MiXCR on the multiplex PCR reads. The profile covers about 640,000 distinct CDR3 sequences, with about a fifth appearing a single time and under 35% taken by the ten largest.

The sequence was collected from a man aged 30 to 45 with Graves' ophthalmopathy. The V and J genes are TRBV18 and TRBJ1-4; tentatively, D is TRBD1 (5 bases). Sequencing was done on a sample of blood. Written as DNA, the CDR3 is TGTGCCAGCTCACCACCTGAGGGGACTAATGAAAAACTGTTTTTT. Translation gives CASSPPEGTNEKLFF.